The entry below describes one T cell receptor (beta chain). What it binds is unknown. The sample comes from a study of identical twins. Study results and limitations: An excess of low generation probability was shown by twin-shared out-of-frame alpha sequences. Insertion counts were lower in abundant cord blood beta clonotypes, a trend that memory repertoires did not show.

CDR1 and CDR2 (germline): SQVTM, ANQGSEA. The V and J ends lost 7 bases and 7 bases respectively, with 9 bases between them. The CDR3 is 10 amino acids. TCRdb called the 5' RACE reads again in MiXCR, with one record for every CDR3 protein. The table includes 700,000 or so distinct CDR3 sequences, 8.5% to 9.5% detected once. This sample also appeared in a second study, on yellow fever vaccine responses in identical twins. Per that study: Twins' vaccine T cell response reportedly seemed partly convergent, partly personalized.

The TCR was taken from a woman between 18 and 29 years old in good health. V and J are TRBV29-1 and TRBJ2-3; D call uncertain. Sample: PBMCs. DNA for the CDR3: TGCAGCGCCAAGACAAATACGCAGTATTTT. Translating it yields CSAKTNTQYF.